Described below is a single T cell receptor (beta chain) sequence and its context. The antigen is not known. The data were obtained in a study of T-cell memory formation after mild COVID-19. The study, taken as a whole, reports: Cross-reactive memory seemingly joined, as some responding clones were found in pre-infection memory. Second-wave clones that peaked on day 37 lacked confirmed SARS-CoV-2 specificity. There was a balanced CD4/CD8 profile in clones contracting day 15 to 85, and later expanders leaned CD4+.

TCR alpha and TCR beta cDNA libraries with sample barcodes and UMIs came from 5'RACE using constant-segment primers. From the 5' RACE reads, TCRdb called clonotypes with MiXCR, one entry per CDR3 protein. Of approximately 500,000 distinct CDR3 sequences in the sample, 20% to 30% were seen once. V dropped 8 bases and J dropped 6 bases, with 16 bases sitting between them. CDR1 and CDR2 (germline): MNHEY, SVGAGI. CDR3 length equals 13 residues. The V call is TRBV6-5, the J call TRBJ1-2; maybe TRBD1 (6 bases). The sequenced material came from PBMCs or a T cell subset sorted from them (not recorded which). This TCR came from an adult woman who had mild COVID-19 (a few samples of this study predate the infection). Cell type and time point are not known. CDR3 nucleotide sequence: TGTGCCAGCCAGAGCGGGGGCCGGGATGGCTACACCTTC. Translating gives CASQSGGRDGYTF.